This TCR beta chain comes out of a study of T-cell memory formation after mild COVID-19. The CDR3 covers 15 residues. Germline CDR1 is LNHNV and CDR2 is YYDKDF (reference sequence). V gave up 5 bases and J gave up 6 bases; unmatched junction bases: 9. TCRdb reprocessed the 5' RACE reads with MiXCR, giving one entry per CDR3 protein. The data contain 350,000 or so distinct CDR3 sequences, under 15% of them singletons. General study findings and limits: Several responding clones turned up in pre-infection memory, indicating that cross-reactive memory may have taken part. Most CD4+ clones that shrank were in CM and EM, while CD8+ ones turned up in EMRA.

A word on this clonotype: What it recognizes is unknown.

This TCR was recovered from a man aged 18-30 years who had mild COVID-19 (a few samples of this study predate the infection). Cell type and time point are not known. The sample consisted of PBMCs or a T cell subset sorted from them (not recorded which). The J gene is TRBJ1-1, the V gene TRBV15; 10 nucleotides match TRBD1. CDR3 residues: CATSPQTGGPAEAFF. The DNA for the CDR3 is TGTGCCACCAGCCCCCAGACAGGGGGCCCGGCTGAAGCTTTCTTT.